The present TCR beta chain was sequenced within a study of T cell responses to AZD1222 COVID-19 vaccine. For the study at large: Pooling of second doses given at about 4 or about 12 weeks was done.

General study findings and limits: Spike as a whole was targeted by vaccine-associated CD4 TCRs, dominant at 160-218 and 743-854. White British ancestry dominated among donors, who included more females, and clonal diversity was possibly underestimated. Increased Spike-specific TCR breadth and depth were observed after two AZD1222 doses.

Germline V gene sequence: CDR1 LNHDA, CDR2 SQIVND (reference sequence). The CDR3 length is 14 residues. The trim removed 6 bases at V and 9 bases at J, leaving 9 bases unmatched. Profiling relied on immunoSEQ multiplex PCR, and the TCRdb table lists in-frame clones only, not all of them. The table lists roughly 100,000 clones, approximately 91% of them singletons. Worth noting for this clone: Antigen specificity is unknown.

The sequences come from peripheral blood, collected on day 0 of AZD1222 vaccination. This sequence originates from an adult in good health. The rearrangement joins TRBV19 to TRBJ2-1, with TRBD1 matching over 9 bases. The CDR3 nucleotides read TGTGCCAGTAGCCCGGGACAGGGTTCCATTGAGCAGTTCTTC. Residues: CASSPGQGSIEQFF.